The 6 T cell receptor beta chains below come from one sample, sequenced in a study of cytomegalovirus exposure and HLA in healthy donors. The PCR made use of 60 Vbeta and 13 Jbeta primers. Produced via immunoSEQ multiplex PCR; TCRdb's table is partial and in-frame only. The sample contains some 180,000 clones, roughly 82% of which appear only once. Source material: PBMCs. The source of these receptors is a man aged 40-50 years in good health and CMV-seronegative.

This clone was detected once. The chain is built from TRBV11-3 and TRBJ1-2; weak D call: TRBD1 (5 bases). The germline gives CDR1 SGHNT, CDR2 YENEEA. V lost 5 bases to trimming and J lost 8 bases, with 15 bases between them. The CDR3 has 13 amino acids. The CDR3 DNA is TGTGCCAGCAGCGCGGGGCAGGTCCGGGGCTACACCTTC. Its translation: CASSAGQVRGYTF. Based on the CDR3 plus reference TRBV11-3 and TRBJ1-2, the full variable domain is EAGVVQSPRYKIIEKKQPVAFWCNPISGHNTLYWYLQNLGQGPELLIRYENEEAVDDSQLPKDRFSAERLKGVDSTLKIQPAELGDSAVYLCASSAGQVRGYTFGSGTRLTVV.

The chain joins TRBV4-3 to TRBJ1-4; D is unresolved. Trimming took off 5 bases at V and 6 bases at J, with 22 bases between the two ends. This CDR3 comprises 17 residues. The germline V gene encodes CDR1 LGHNA and CDR2 YSLEER. In DNA, the CDR3 is TGCGCCAGCAGCTCAACTACTAGGGCCTTGGGATATGAAAAACTGTTTTTT. Its translation: CASSSTTRALGYEKLFF.

This chain links TRBV4-1 with TRBJ2-7; 10 nucleotides line up with TRBD2. The CDR3 totals 16 residues. Germline values: CDR1 MGHRA, CDR2 YSYEKL. J lost 0 bases, V lost 3 bases, and 5 bases had no gene match. This CDR3 reads CASSQVGLAVSYEQYF. The CDR3 DNA sequence: TGCGCCAGCAGCCAGGTCGGACTAGCGGTCTCCTACGAGCAGTACTTC.

The V and J genes are TRBV7-9 and TRBJ2-5; 8 bases map to TRBD2. This CDR3 spans 14 amino acids. Per germline, CDR1 SEHNR and CDR2 FQNEAQ (reference sequence). J lost 11 bases, V lost 7 bases, and 15 bases had no gene match. The CDR3 is CASKSSGVLLRQYF. The CDR3 region has the DNA TGTGCCAGCAAGAGTAGCGGGGTCCTTTTAAGACAGTACTTC.

The rearrangement uses TRBV19 and TRBJ1-2, with 9 bases fitting TRBD1. The V and J ends lost 5 bases and 4 bases, in that order; junction bases with no gene match: 8. The germline gives CDR1 LNHDA, CDR2 SQIVND (reference sequence). There are 15 residues in the CDR3. CDR3 DNA: TGTGCCAGTAGTCCCCTCGGGACAGGGTTCTATGGCTACACCTTC. The encoded protein is CASSPLGTGFYGYTF.

V is TRBV2 and J is TRBJ2-4; D not certain. CDR1 is SNHLY, CDR2 FYNNEI, per germline. The CDR3 contains 15 residues. Between the trimmed V and J ends, which lost 6 bases and 0 bases, there was a span of 12 bases. The CDR3 spells CASSQTLLAKNIQYF. The CDR3 DNA reads TGTGCCAGCAGCCAGACTCTTCTAGCCAAAAACATTCAGTACTTC.